The clone carrying this TCR beta chain was seen more than once but under ten times. Per the study methods: By means of reference gene primer amplification, nucleated cell counts were estimated. Repertoires were generated with immunoSEQ multiplex PCR, while TCRdb's copy carries only in-frame clones and drops some. V, J and clone size reflect that table, while D and trimming were determined from the DNA. This table has fewer than 200,000 clones, about three quarters appearing once. These data are taken from a study of blood T cell repertoires in COVID-19. Overall study: COVID-19 samples, acute and convalescent, were from the United States, Italy and Spain. T cells, B-cell-depleted T cells, or PBMCs provided the cDNA or gDNA that served as material.

The sequence derives from a man in his 70s with acute or convalescent COVID-19. The sequenced sample was peripheral blood.

This CDR3 is CASSPSGGSYEQYF. The CDR3 nucleotides read TGTGCCAGCTCACCTAGCGGGGGGTCCTACGAGCAGTACTTC. This rearrangement joins TRBV18 to TRBJ2-7; 10 nucleotides match TRBD2. J gave up 1 base and V 3 bases, and 0 bases lay outside the gene matches. Germline lookup yields CDR1 KGHSH and CDR2 LQKENI. The CDR3 is 14 amino acids. Together with reference TRBV18 and TRBJ2-7, the CDR3 gives the full variable domain: NAGVMQNPRHLVRRRGQEARLRCSPMKGHSHVYWYRQLPEEGLKFMVYLQKENIIDESGMPKERFSAEFPKEGPSILRIQQVVRGDSAAYFCASSPSGGSYEQYFGPGTRLTVT.